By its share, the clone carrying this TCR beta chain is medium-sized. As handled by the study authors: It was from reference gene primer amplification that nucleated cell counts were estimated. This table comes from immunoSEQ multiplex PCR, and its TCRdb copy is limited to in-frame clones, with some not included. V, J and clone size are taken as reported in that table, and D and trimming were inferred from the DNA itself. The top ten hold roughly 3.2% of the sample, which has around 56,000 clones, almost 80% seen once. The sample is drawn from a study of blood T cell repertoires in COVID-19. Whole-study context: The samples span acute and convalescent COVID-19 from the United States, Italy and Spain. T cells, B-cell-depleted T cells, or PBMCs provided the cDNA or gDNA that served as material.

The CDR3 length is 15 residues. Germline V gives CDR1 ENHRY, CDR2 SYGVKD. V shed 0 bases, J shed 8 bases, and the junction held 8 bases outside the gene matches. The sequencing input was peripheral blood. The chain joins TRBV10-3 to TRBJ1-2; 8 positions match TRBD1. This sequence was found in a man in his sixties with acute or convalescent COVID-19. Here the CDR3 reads CAISESLDRANGYTF. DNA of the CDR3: TGTGCCATCAGTGAGTCGCTGGACAGGGCCAACGGCTACACCTTC.